The 23 T cell receptor beta chains given below trace back to one sample, sequenced in a study of blood T cell repertoires in COVID-19. Assay used: immunoSEQ multiplex PCR; TCRdb lists only in-frame clones, some missing. The sample yields 80,000 to 90,000 clones, roughly three quarters seen once. The specimen sequenced was peripheral blood. Receptor source: a man between 65 and 79 years old with acute or convalescent COVID-19.

The chain recombines TRBV11-2 with TRBJ2-3; D not certain. The CDR3 consists of 14 residues. V lost 5 bases, J lost 2 bases, and 11 bases lay in between. Per germline, CDR1 SGHAT and CDR2 FQNNGV. Written as DNA, the CDR3 is TGTGCCAGCAGCCTACTACCCTACACAGATACGCAGTATTTT. It is translated as CASSLLPYTDTQYF.

This sequence joins TRBV6-4 and TRBJ2-1; TRBD2 matches at 9 bases. The CDR3 runs to 16 residues. Germline V gene sequence: CDR1 MRHNA, CDR2 SNTAGT. With V trimmed by 3 bases and J by 4 bases, 7 bases remained unmatched. Written as DNA, the CDR3 is TGTGCCAGCAGTGAACGGGCGGGGGGGCTATACAATGAGCAGTTCTTC. As protein: CASSERAGGLYNEQFF.

The chain combines TRBV14 with TRBJ1-4, with TRBD1 matching 9 bases. CDR3 length: 14 amino acids. J gave up 6 bases and V 8 bases, and 7 bases lay outside the gene matches. The germline V gene encodes CDR1 SGHDN and CDR2 FVKESK. As DNA, the CDR3 is TGTGCCAGCTTCTCGGACAGGGGCGATGAAAAACTGTTTTTT. Its protein product is CASFSDRGDEKLFF.

The gene calls are TRBV5-4 and TRBJ2-7; TRBD2 is a possible D gene (7 bases). The germline gives CDR1 SGHNT, CDR2 YYREEE (reference sequence). The CDR3 length is 13 residues. V was shortened by 2 bases and J by 4 bases, with 10 bases between the two germline ends. The CDR3 DNA reads as TGTGCCAGCAGCTTAAGGGGGGGGTACGAGCAGTACGTC. Amino acids: CASSLRGGYEQYV.

V gene TRBV7-6 combines with J gene TRBJ2-2, with 11 bases fitting TRBD2. The germline gives CDR1 SGHVS, CDR2 FNYEAQ. The CDR3 has 17 amino acids. After removal of 0 bases from V and 2 bases from J, the junction contained 2 bases not matched to a gene. The CDR3 region has the DNA TGTGCCAGCAGCTTAGCTAGCGGGGGGGACAACACCGGGGAGCTGTTTTTT. This gives the protein CASSLASGGDNTGELFF.

The CDR3 here is CASSFRGETQYF. Written as DNA, the CDR3 is TGTGCCAGCAGCTTCCGCGGGGAGACCCAGTACTTC. The chain employs TRBV5-5 and TRBJ2-5; maybe TRBD2 (5 bases). V lost 2 bases and J 5 bases, leaving 7 bases between the germline ends. Germline V gives CDR1 SGHKS, CDR2 YYEKEE (reference sequence). The CDR3 has 12 residues.

The chain links TRBV27 to TRBJ2-3, with D tentatively TRBD1 (5 bases). The CDR3 has 14 residues. Trimming shortened V by 3 bases and J by 8 bases, and 15 bases separated the two germline ends. CDR1 is MNHEY, CDR2 SMNVEV, per germline (reference sequence). CDR3 DNA: TGTGCCAGCAGTTTTCAGCAGGGATACGGTACGCAGTATTTT. Translating it yields CASSFQQGYGTQYF.

V is TRBV3-1 (or the pseudogene TRBV3-2) and J is TRBJ1-2, with 9 bases identical to TRBD1. The CDR3 length is 15 residues. With 5 bases clipped from V and 4 bases from J, the junction kept 8 bases outside the gene matches. Germline V gene lookup returns CDR1 LGHDT and CDR2 YNNKEL (reference sequence). CDR3 sequence (DNA): TGTGCCAGCAGCATTAATACAGGGGGCGGCTATGGCTACACCTTC. Translated: CASSINTGGGYGYTF.

The rearrangement joins TRBV5-6 to TRBJ1-1; 10 bases match TRBD1. The CDR3 spans 14 residues. V was clipped by 4 bases and J by 6 bases; unmatched bases: 6. Germline CDR1 and CDR2: SGHDT and YYEEEE. CDR3 sequence reads: CASSPGQGTAEAFF. CDR3 sequence (DNA): TGTGCCAGCAGCCCGGGACAGGGGACCGCTGAAGCTTTCTTT.

This clone has only one observation. The rearrangement joins TRBV5-6 to TRBJ2-6; no clear D gene. Germline loops: CDR1 SGHDT, CDR2 YYEEEE. Between the trimmed V and J ends, which lost 0 bases and 0 bases, there was a span of 7 bases. This CDR3 region has 16 residues. DNA of the CDR3: TGTGCCAGCAGCTTGGTAGATACCTCTGGGGCCAACGTCCTGACTTTC. It encodes CASSLVDTSGANVLTF.

V and J are TRBV29-1 and TRBJ1-1; perhaps TRBD1 as D (5 bases). The V gene's germline CDR1 is SQVTM and CDR2 ANQGSEA. The CDR3 is 14 residues long. The V gene lost 6 bases and the J gene lost 1 base, with 15 bases spanning the gap. The CDR3 nucleotides read TGCAGCGTCGGATGGCAGGGCTCGAACACTGAAGCTTTCTTT. It encodes CSVGWQGSNTEAFF.

The sample holds a few counts of this clone. This chain joins TRBV5-1 and TRBJ2-7, with D perhaps matching TRBD2 (6 bases). The germline V gene encodes CDR1 SGHRS and CDR2 YFSETQ. Trimming pared 4 bases from V and 0 bases from J, leaving 11 bases between. The CDR3 length is 14 residues. CDR3 amino acids: CASSGGSSSYEQYF. In DNA form, the CDR3 reads TGCGCCAGCAGCGGGGGGTCCAGCTCCTACGAGCAGTACTTC.

The gene calls are TRBV27 and TRBJ2-2; a weak D match, TRBD1 (6 bases). The germline V gene has CDR1 MNHEY and CDR2 SMNVEV (reference sequence). The germline V and J ends were trimmed by 5 bases and 3 bases, with 19 bases remaining between them. The CDR3 runs to 17 residues. CDR3 DNA sequence: TGTGCCAGCAGTACTTCCGGACAGACCCTCTACACCGGGGAGCTGTTTTTT. Amino acids: CASSTSGQTLYTGELFF.

This rearrangement joins TRBV7-6 to TRBJ1-2; 7 nucleotides line up with TRBD1. The V gene end was trimmed by 5 bases and the J gene end by 8 bases; junction bases not matched to a gene: 14. The CDR3 totals 15 residues. CDR1 and CDR2 from the germline V gene are SGHVS and FNYEAQ. The DNA of the CDR3 is TGTGCCAGCAGCGCAGGGGTGACAGGGAGTAGCGGCTACACCTTC. This codes for CASSAGVTGSSGYTF.

The chain joins TRBV5-1 to TRBJ1-6, with D possibly TRBD1 on 5 matching bases. The CDR3 runs 14 residues. V was pared by 9 bases and J by 10 bases, with 20 bases between. CDR1 SGHRS and CDR2 YFSETQ come from the germline V gene. DNA of the CDR3: TGCGCCACCCGGGAAGGCGGGGGGTCCTCACCCCTCCACTTT. Its translation is CATREGGGSSPLHF.

The J gene is TRBJ1-1, the V gene TRBV6-5; tentative D call: TRBD1 (6 bases). The germline V gene encodes CDR1 MNHEY and CDR2 SVGAGI. The CDR3 loop spans 11 amino acids. V gave up 3 bases and J gave up 8 bases, with 7 bases separating them. The DNA for the CDR3 is TGTGCCAGCAGTTATGGGACAGAAGCTTTCTTT. This encodes CASSYGTEAFF.

This clone was observed a few times. The chain has TRBV29-1 and TRBJ2-1; D is possibly TRBD2 (5 bases). The V and J ends lost 2 bases and 3 bases respectively, with 8 bases between them. The CDR3 spans 13 residues. Germline V CDR1 and CDR2: SQVTM, ANQGSEA. CDR3 in amino acids: CSVEFRDYNEQFF. CDR3 nucleotide sequence: TGCAGCGTTGAATTCCGGGACTACAATGAGCAGTTCTTC.

The chain recombines TRBV7-3 with TRBJ2-3, with D possibly TRBD1 on 6 matching bases. Looked up from germline, CDR1 is SGHTA and CDR2 is FQGTGA. This CDR3 has 14 amino acids. Trimming pared 1 base from V and 6 bases from J, leaving 11 bases between. CDR3: CASSLNRDMDTQYF. In DNA form, the CDR3 reads TGTGCCAGCAGCTTAAACAGGGATATGGATACGCAGTATTTT.

The chain is built from TRBV3-1 (or the pseudogene TRBV3-2) and TRBJ1-4; maybe TRBD1 (5 bases). Germline loops: CDR1 LGHDT, CDR2 YNNKEL (reference sequence). CDR3 length: 15 residues. V dropped 0 bases and J dropped 5 bases, with 10 bases sitting between them. The CDR3 sequence is CASSQDRALNEKLFF. CDR3 nucleotides: TGTGCCAGCAGCCAAGACAGGGCCCTCAATGAAAAACTGTTTTTT.

The chain has TRBV14 and TRBJ1-2; D is uncertain. V gave up 4 bases and J gave up 7 bases, with 13 bases separating them. Germline V lookup: CDR1 SGHDN, CDR2 FVKESK. The CDR3 has 13 residues. The chain's CDR3 is CASSLDMWSGYTF. CDR3 in DNA: TGTGCCAGCAGCCTAGATATGTGGAGTGGCTACACCTTC.

The rearrangement uses TRBV5-1 and TRBJ1-2; D is unclear. The CDR3 totals 14 residues. The germline CDR1 and CDR2 sequences are SGHRS and YFSETQ. Trimming removed 2 bases from V and 7 bases from J, with 15 bases in between. The CDR3 DNA reads TGCGCCAGCAGCTTCGGGAGGGCCTTAGGTGGCTACACCTTC. Translating gives CASSFGRALGGYTF.

This clone is a singleton in its sample. V and J are TRBV28 and TRBJ2-6, with 9 nucleotides matching TRBD1. V lost 5 bases to trimming and J lost 1 base; unmatched junction nucleotides: 9. CDR3 length equals 18 residues. The V gene's germline CDR1 is MDHEN and CDR2 SYDVKM. The CDR3 coding sequence is TGTGCCAGCAGTCTCCTGTTGGGACAGGGTTCTGGGGCCAACGTCCTGACTTTC. Protein sequence: CASSLLLGQGSGANVLTF.

The chain uses TRBV5-6 and TRBJ1-3, with D possibly matching TRBD1 (5 bases). V lost 2 bases to trimming and J lost 0 bases, with 9 bases between them. The CDR3 sequence is 15 residues long. Germline assignment: CDR1 SGHDT and CDR2 YYEEEE. The CDR3 DNA reads as TGTGCCAGCAGCTTCAGGGAGGGCTCTGGAAACACCATATATTTT. Translated: CASSFREGSGNTIYF.